These T cell receptor beta chains were read from a single sample in a study of shared clonotypes between healthy human individuals. Using immunoSEQ multiplex PCR, the repertoire was profiled, and TCRdb retains in-frame clones only, with some absent. This sample carries about 1.1 million clones, approximately 80% of them seen once, and the ten largest clones take approximately 0.9%. The sample comprised memory CD4+ T cells from PBMCs. These TCRs come from a man aged 18 to 29 in good health. Some clones in this sample may be carry-over from other donors' samples. Both conserved end residues are part of each CDR3.

CDR3: CASSQDPWSSTEAFF
J: TRBJ1-1
V: TRBV4-2

CDR3: CASSLGEGWGSYSF
J: TRBJ2-7
V: TRBV7-2

CDR3: CASSPFRQGGGLEQFF
J: TRBJ2-1
V: TRBV27

CDR3: CASNRDPSTNEKLFF
J: TRBJ1-4
V: TRBV6-5

CDR3: CASSSTQQGDYGYTF
J: TRBJ1-2
V: TRBV27

CDR3: CASSWGRTNTGELFF
J: TRBJ2-2
V: TRBV5-1

CDR3: CASSWNLYEQYF
J: TRBJ2-7
V: TRBV5-8

CDR3: CASSEGLQGNQPQHF
J: TRBJ1-5
V: TRBV6-1

CDR3: CASSLYGTEAFF
J: TRBJ1-1
V: TRBV7-9

CDR3: CASSLNYLYGRAGNEQFF
J: TRBJ2-1
V: TRBV7-6

CDR3: CASSLEIGELFF
J: TRBJ2-2
V: TRBV7-9

CDR3: CASSVRGSQETQYF
J: TRBJ2-5
V: TRBV9

CDR3: CASSLTGRNSPLHF
J: TRBJ1-6
V: TRBV7-9

CDR3: CAWSTKQGSSYEQYF
J: TRBJ2-7
V: TRBV30

CDR3: CAISDRDEQYF
J: TRBJ2-7
V: TRBV10-3

CDR3: CASSMGGETQYF
J: TRBJ2-5
V: TRBV21-1

CDR3: CASSGYEGVKEFF
J: TRBJ2-1
V: TRBV2

CDR3: CACSQGGHWVQPQHF
J: TRBJ1-5
V: TRBV30

CDR3: CASSRLGRVNTEAFF
J: TRBJ1-1
V: TRBV7-8

CDR3: CASSQDRAGVRNGELFF
J: TRBJ2-2
V: TRBV4-1

CDR3: CASSYSGTGGYEQYF
J: TRBJ2-7
V: TRBV6-6

CDR3: CASSIGQGVDYGYTF
J: TRBJ1-2
V: TRBV7-9